Listed here are 27 T cell receptor beta chains from one sample, sequenced in a study of spatial heterogeneity in lung cancer. TCRdb re-called the 5' RACE reads with MiXCR, one entry per CDR3 protein. The sample holds over 35,000 distinct CDR3 sequences; over 9.5% are singletons and the top ten take more than 15%. The time point denotes: blood at routine non-recurrence follow-up after resection. Specimen: PBMCs, collected at follow-up. Receptors originate from a female donor with early-stage non-small cell lung cancer.

This clonotype came up a few times. The chain couples TRBV20-1 to TRBJ1-2, with 8 bases that match TRBD1. This CDR3 contains 14 residues. Germline CDR1 reads DFQATT; CDR2 reads SNEGSKA (reference sequence). With V trimmed by 6 bases and J by 5 bases, 11 bases remained unmatched. In nucleotides, the CDR3 is TGCAGTGCCCCAAATGCAGGGGGCGAATATGGCTACACCTTC. It encodes CSAPNAGGEYGYTF.

This clonotype was counted ten times or more. The rearrangement joins TRBV6-5 to TRBJ2-1; 14 bases map to TRBD2. V was pared by 4 bases and J by 7 bases, with 6 bases of the junction left unmatched. The CDR3 runs 16 residues. CDR1 is MNHEY and CDR2 is SVGAGI in the germline V gene. The CDR3 protein is CASSSGLAGEDNEQFF. CDR3 coding DNA: TGTGCCAGCAGTTCGGGACTAGCGGGGGAGGATAATGAGCAGTTCTTC.

This chain connects TRBV12-3 or TRBV12-4 to TRBJ2-2; D gene unclear. There are 11 residues in the CDR3. Trimming removed 6 bases from V and 2 bases from J, with 1 base in between. The chain's CDR3 is CASRNTGELFF. CDR3 sequence (DNA): TGTGCCAGCAGAAACACCGGGGAGCTGTTTTTT.

In its sample, this clonotype was seen a few times. The chain combines TRBV20-1 with TRBJ2-5; 10 bases fit TRBD2. CDR3 size: 13 residues. In germline, CDR1 is DFQATT, CDR2 SNEGSKA (reference sequence). The trim removed 6 bases at V and 4 bases at J, leaving 5 bases unmatched. CDR3 amino acids: CSAPSGGGETQYF. For the CDR3, the DNA is TGCAGTGCACCTAGCGGGGGAGGAGAGACCCAGTACTTC.

This clonotype occurred many times. The chain joins TRBV12-3 or TRBV12-4 to TRBJ2-2; the D is unclear. This CDR3 contains 12 residues. The V gene lost 5 bases and the J gene lost 7 bases, with 8 bases spanning the gap. CDR3: CASSEFGGELFF. CDR3 nucleotide sequence: TGTGCCAGCAGTGAGTTTGGCGGGGAGCTGTTTTTT.

V and J are TRBV7-2 and TRBJ2-7; 8 bases agree with TRBD1. The CDR3 runs 14 residues. After removal of 4 bases from V and 5 bases from J, the junction contained 7 bases not matched to a gene. Per germline, CDR1 SGHTA and CDR2 FQGNSA. CDR3 sequence (DNA): TGTGCCAGCAGCTCTGGACAGGGTTCGAACGAGCAGTACTTC. This translates into CASSSGQGSNEQYF.

This clonotype was observed many times. The rearrangement uses TRBV20-1 and TRBJ2-3; either TRBD1 or TRBD2 may fit D (5 bases each). The V end lost 6 bases, the J end lost 6 bases, and 16 bases lay between the germline ends. This CDR3 spans 13 amino acids. Germline V gives CDR1 DFQATT, CDR2 SNEGSKA (reference sequence). The CDR3 nucleotides read TGCAGTGCCGAAGCCGGGGCGGGCGATACGCAGTATTTT. Protein sequence: CSAEAGAGDTQYF.

This clonotype was counted ten times or more. The V call is TRBV4-3, the J call TRBJ1-5, with D maybe TRBD1 (5 bases). This CDR3 is built from 13 residues. Per the germline V gene, CDR1 is LGHNA and CDR2 is YSLEER. The V gene lost 1 base and the J gene lost 7 bases, with 8 bases spanning the gap. The CDR3 here is CASSQGRGQPQHF. The CDR3 nucleotides are TGCGCCAGCAGCCAAGGCCGGGGGCAGCCCCAGCATTTT.

This clonotype was recorded many times. This rearrangement joins TRBV19 to TRBJ2-3; the D gene is possibly TRBD2 (6 bases). V lost 3 bases and J lost 0, with 10 bases in between. The germline gives CDR1 LNHDA, CDR2 SQIVND (reference sequence). The CDR3 loop spans 15 amino acids. The CDR3 region has the DNA TGTGCCAGTAGTATTGGGGCGGGGAGCACAGATACGCAGTATTTT. Translating gives CASSIGAGSTDTQYF. The full variable domain, rest sourced from reference TRBV19 and TRBJ2-3, is DGGITQSPKYLFRKEGQNVTLSCEQNLNHDAMYWYRQDPGQGLRLIYYSQIVNDFQKGDIAEGYSVSREKKESFPLTVTSAQKNPTAFYLCASSIGAGSTDTQYFGPGTRLTVL.

This chain joins TRBV20-1 and TRBJ2-3, with TRBD1 identical over 11 bases. V shed 2 bases and J 5 bases; nucleotides not matched to a gene: 3. Germline-derived CDR1 and CDR2 are DFQATT and SNEGSKA (reference sequence). This CDR3 contains 14 residues. CDR3 nucleotide sequence: TGCAGTGCTAGAAGGACAGGGGGCATAGATACGCAGTATTTT. It translates to CSARRTGGIDTQYF.

This clonotype has a handful of counts. The CDR3 DNA reads TGCGCCAGCAGCTTGGGGGGACACCTGAACACTGAAGCTTTCTTT. Its translation is CASSLGGHLNTEAFF. The gene calls are TRBV5-1 and TRBJ1-1, with TRBD1 as a possible D gene (6 bases). This CDR3 comprises 15 residues. V was clipped by 0 bases and J by 0 bases, with 9 bases between them. Germline V CDR1 and CDR2: SGHRS, YFSETQ.

This clonotype came up many times. V is TRBV7-8 and J is TRBJ2-3, with 9 bases matching TRBD1. Germline V gives CDR1 SGHVS, CDR2 FQNEAQ. The CDR3 length is 16 residues. J was trimmed by 2 bases and V by 3 bases; bases with no gene match: 6. Written as DNA, the CDR3 is TGTGCCAGCAGCTTGACGACAGGGGGAGACACAGATACGCAGTATTTT. Encoded protein: CASSLTTGGDTDTQYF.

The chain is built from TRBV29-1 and TRBJ2-2, with D perhaps being TRBD1 or TRBD2 (5 bases each). V was trimmed by 5 bases and J by 3 bases, leaving 13 bases between them. The CDR3 covers 14 residues. Germline V lookup: CDR1 SQVTM, CDR2 ANQGSEA. As DNA, the CDR3 is TGCAGCGTTAAGGGCAGGGACCACACCGGGGAGCTGTTTTTT. This encodes CSVKGRDHTGELFF.

By share of the sample, this clonotype is medium-sized. The rearrangement uses TRBV3-1 and TRBJ1-1, with TRBD1 matching over 9 bases. Germline CDR1 reads LGHDT; CDR2 reads YNNKEL (reference sequence). Trimming removed 4 bases from V and 1 base from J; junction bases left unmatched: 1. The CDR3 has 14 residues. The CDR3 bases are TGTGCCAGCAGCCGGGGACAGGGGAACACTGAAGCTTTCTTT. This gives the protein CASSRGQGNTEAFF.

The sample holds many counts of this clonotype. The V and J genes are TRBV11-2 and TRBJ2-2; D is uncertain. V lost 5 bases and J lost 6, with 13 bases in between. This CDR3 contains 14 residues. CDR1 SGHAT and CDR2 FQNNGV come from the germline V gene. CDR3 DNA: TGTGCCAGCAGCCAGGCATGGACCCCCGGGGAGCTGTTTTTT. This codes for CASSQAWTPGELFF.

This clonotype was observed at least ten times. The chain links TRBV7-6 to TRBJ2-3, with TRBD2 matching over 7 bases. V dropped 0 bases and J dropped 3; count of bases not matched to a gene: 12. This CDR3 is 18 amino acids long. Germline V gene lookup returns CDR1 SGHVS and CDR2 FNYEAQ. The CDR3 loop reads CASSLARVVGGSTDTQYF. In nucleotides, the CDR3 is TGTGCCAGCAGCTTAGCGCGTGTGGTCGGGGGGTCTACAGATACGCAGTATTTT.

In this sample, this clonotype turned up many times. The rearrangement uses TRBV6-2 or TRBV6-3 and TRBJ2-7; D is possibly TRBD1 or TRBD2 (5 bases each). The CDR3 extends over 13 amino acids. The germline V gene encodes CDR1 MNHEY and CDR2 SVGEGT. Trimming stripped 11 bases from V and 2 bases from J, with 16 bases between. This chain's CDR3 is CAVIRDGTYEQYF. The CDR3 bases are TGTGCCGTGATCCGGGACGGGACCTACGAGCAGTACTTC.

The chain links TRBV5-1 to TRBJ2-1; D might be TRBD2 (5 bases). The CDR3 consists of 13 residues. Trimming removed 0 bases from V and 7 bases from J, with 8 bases in between. The V gene's germline CDR1 is SGHRS and CDR2 YFSETQ. This CDR3 is CASSLVEGNEQFF. The CDR3 DNA sequence: TGCGCCAGCAGCTTGGTAGAGGGTAATGAGCAGTTCTTC. Together with reference TRBV5-1 and TRBJ2-1, the CDR3 gives the full variable domain: KAGVTQTPRYLIKTRGQQVTLSCSPISGHRSVSWYQQTPGQGLQFLFEYFSETQRNKGNFPGRFSGRQFSNSRSEMNVSTLELGDSALYLCASSLVEGNEQFFGPGTRLTVL.

This clonotype was seen many times. The genes are TRBV7-2 and TRBJ2-7; D unresolved. The CDR3 is 14 amino acids. Trimming took 1 base from V and 0 from J, leaving 7 bases between them. CDR1 and CDR2 (germline): SGHTA, FQGNSA. CDR3 sequence (DNA): TGTGCCAGCAGCTTAGTGCACAGCTCCTACGAGCAGTACTTC. Translation gives CASSLVHSSYEQYF.

This clonotype was recorded at least ten times. The rearrangement links TRBV19 to TRBJ1-4; D remains unclear. CDR1 LNHDA and CDR2 SQIVND come from the germline V gene (reference sequence). Trimming took off 5 bases at V and 7 bases at J, with 11 bases between the two ends. The CDR3 contains 13 residues. The CDR3 bases are TGTGCCAGTAGTGAGAGTACCCGTGAAAAACTGTTTTTT. Protein product: CASSESTREKLFF.

Many counts were recorded for this clonotype. The J gene is TRBJ1-4, the V gene TRBV7-2; TRBD1 aligns across 8 bases. The junction had 2 bases not matched to a gene; V was cut back by 0 bases and J by 2 bases. Germline CDR1 SGHTA, CDR2 FQGNSA. CDR3 length equals 16 residues. The CDR3 reads CASSLARTGTNEKLFF. CDR3 in DNA: TGTGCCAGCAGCTTAGCTCGGACAGGGACTAATGAAAAACTGTTTTTT.

This clonotype is judged medium-sized. The V and J genes are TRBV11-2 and TRBJ2-3, with no clear D. The V and J ends lost 5 bases and 0 bases respectively, with 9 bases between them. The CDR3 is 14 residues long. Looked up from germline, CDR1 is SGHAT and CDR2 is FQNNGV. The DNA of the CDR3 is TGTGCCAGCAGCCCAGGTATCAGCACAGATACGCAGTATTTT. Amino acids: CASSPGISTDTQYF.

This clonotype showed up just a few times. CDR3 loop: CASSEELIFYGYTF. The DNA of the CDR3 is TGTGCCAGCAGTGAAGAGCTCATTTTCTATGGCTACACCTTC. The rearrangement links TRBV2 to TRBJ1-2, with D hard to call. From germline, CDR1 is SNHLY and CDR2 FYNNEI. With 1 base removed from V and 4 bases from J, the gap between germline ends came to 10 bases. CDR3 length: 14 amino acids.

This clonotype appeared a few times. The chain links TRBV3-1 to TRBJ1-2; 7 nucleotides align to TRBD1. Trimming cost V 0 bases and J 5 bases; bases outside gene matches: 15. The CDR3 loop spans 18 amino acids. CDR1 LGHDT and CDR2 YNNKEL come from the germline V gene (reference sequence). The CDR3 bases are TGTGCCAGCAGCCAAGATCGGGTCCCACAGGGGATTTGGTATGGCTACACCTTC. Its protein product is CASSQDRVPQGIWYGYTF.

Points on this clonotype: Being one base from a much bigger clone, this may be a read error. The chain uses TRBV5-1 and TRBJ2-1; 7 nucleotides match TRBD2. This CDR3 has 17 amino acids. The germline CDR1 and CDR2 sequences are SGHRS and YFSETQ. This CDR3 reads CANSFQDVAGVTDEQFF. The CDR3 DNA reads as TGCGCCAACAGCTTCCAGGATGTGGCGGGGGTTACAGATGAGCAGTTCTTC.

This clonotype was counted a few times. The junction departs from the called germline gene at one end, perhaps through a read error. V usage is TRBV5-6 and J usage is TRBJ1-1; no firm D call. The CDR3 is 11 amino acids. Germline-derived CDR1 and CDR2 are SGHDT and YYEEEE. The CDR3 sequence is CASSLKTEAFF. For the CDR3, the DNA is TGTGCCAGCAGCTTGAAAACTGAAGCTTTCTTT.

This clonotype was detected many times. The chain joins TRBV11-2 to TRBJ1-5; 12 bases fit TRBD1. Germline CDR1 reads SGHAT; CDR2 reads FQNNGV. Trimming at V came to 5 bases and at J to 3 bases, leaving 5 bases not matched to a gene. The CDR3 runs to 16 residues. For the CDR3, the DNA is TGTGCCAGCAGCCCAGGGACAGGGGGCTCCAATCAGCCCCAGCATTTT. Amino acids: CASSPGTGGSNQPQHF.